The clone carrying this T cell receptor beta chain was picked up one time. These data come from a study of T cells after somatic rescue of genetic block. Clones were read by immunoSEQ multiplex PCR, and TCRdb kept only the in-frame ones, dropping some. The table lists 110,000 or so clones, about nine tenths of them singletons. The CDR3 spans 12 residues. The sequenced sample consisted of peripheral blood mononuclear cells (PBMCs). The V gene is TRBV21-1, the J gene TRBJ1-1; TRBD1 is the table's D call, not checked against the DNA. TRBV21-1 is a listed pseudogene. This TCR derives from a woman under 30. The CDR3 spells CASSKASTEAFF. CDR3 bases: TGTGCCAGCAGCAAAGCCAGCACTGAAGCTTTCTTT.